This T cell receptor (beta chain) was observed in a study of Graves' ophthalmopathy and Graves' hyperthyroidism. Points from the study as a whole: Clonotypes were expanded in thyroid at above 0.001 frequency, and most also appeared in blood.

The study recruited hyperthyroidism patients aged 18 to 65 who were newly diagnosed, under 2 months' duration. Exclusion covered patients with other autoimmune diseases or uncontrolled infections (as well as pregnancy or lactation). This clonotype has at least ten counts. The antigen is unknown. The study amplified TCR beta CDR3 regions using RNA transcripts. HTBI-primed first-round RT-PCR preceded second-round multiplex PCR. TCRdb re-derived calls from the multiplex PCR reads in MiXCR, one entry per CDR3 protein. The table records more than 300,000 distinct CDR3 sequences, roughly 15% of them present only once. The CDR3 consists of 14 residues. CDR1 and CDR2 (germline): KGHSH, LQKENI. The V and J ends lost 2 bases and 5 bases, in that order; junction bases with no gene match: 4.

The receptor comes from an adult woman with stable Graves' hyperthyroidism. The V gene is TRBV18, the J gene TRBJ2-7, with 9 bases lining up with TRBD1. Sequencing was carried out using peripheral blood. CDR3 in amino acids: CASSPGTGNDEQYF. The CDR3 coding sequence is TGTGCCAGCTCACCAGGGACAGGGAACGACGAGCAGTACTTC.